These 30 T cell receptor beta chains came from one sample sequenced in a study of cytomegalovirus exposure and HLA in healthy donors. Amplification used 60 Vbeta primers and 13 Jbeta primers. The data were produced by immunoSEQ multiplex PCR, yet TCRdb's version contains in-frame clones alone and is incomplete. This table has 200,000 to 250,000 clones, 70% to 85% appearing once. The sequencing sample was made of PBMCs. These receptors were collected from a woman aged 60-75 years in good health and CMV-seropositive.

The rearrangement links TRBV4-3 to TRBJ2-5, with a possible D match to TRBD2 (5 bases). The germline V gene has CDR1 LGHNA and CDR2 YSLEER. The CDR3 is 13 residues long. The V end was cut by 0 bases, the J end by 5 bases, with 7 bases between. The CDR3 loop is CASSQDKRETQYF. CDR3 in DNA: TGCGCCAGCAGCCAAGATAAGCGGGAGACCCAGTACTTC.

The chain links TRBV5-1 to TRBJ1-1; D gene uncertain. The V and J ends lost 0 bases and 8 bases respectively, with 11 bases between them. Germline CDR1 and CDR2: SGHRS and YFSETQ. The CDR3 extends over 13 amino acids. CDR3 nucleotides: TGCGCCAGCAGCTTGGCCGCCAGTACCGAAGCTTTCTTT. It is translated as CASSLAASTEAFF.

The V call is TRBV18, the J call TRBJ1-1; 9 nucleotides match TRBD1. The V and J ends lost 6 bases and 3 bases, in that order; junction bases with no gene match: 5. The CDR3 runs 14 residues. Per germline, CDR1 KGHSH and CDR2 LQKENI. The CDR3 region is CASSRRTGDTEAFF. The CDR3 DNA reads TGTGCCAGCTCTCGTAGGACAGGGGACACTGAAGCTTTCTTT. The entire variable domain, with the rest obtained from reference TRBV18 and TRBJ1-1, is as follows: NAGVMQNPRHLVRRRGQEARLRCSPMKGHSHVYWYRQLPEEGLKFMVYLQKENIIDESGMPKERFSAEFPKEGPSILRIQQVVRGDSAAYFCASSRRTGDTEAFFGQGTRLTVV.

The chain combines TRBV7-2 with TRBJ1-1; 7 bases fit TRBD1. The J segment lost 2 bases and the V segment lost 5 bases, leaving 8 bases of the junction unmatched. This CDR3 spans 15 amino acids. From germline, CDR1 is SGHTA and CDR2 FQGNSA. The CDR3 nucleotides read TGTGCCAGCAGCCCCCGAAGGACAGGAAACACTGAAGCTTTCTTT. Translating gives CASSPRRTGNTEAFF.

V is TRBV7-5 and J is TRBJ2-3; TRBD2 reflects the table's D call only, with no check against the DNA. TRBV7-5 is labeled a pseudogene. The CDR3 spans 16 residues. The CDR3 DNA follows: TGTGTCAGAAGCTTTGTCCACCACTTAAGCACAGATACGCAGTATTTT. Amino acids: CVRSFVHHLSTDTQYF.

This sequence joins TRBV5-1 and TRBJ1-1; 9 bases are a match to TRBD1. With 4 bases clipped from V and 7 bases from J, the junction kept 2 bases outside the gene matches. This CDR3 is built from 12 residues. In germline, CDR1 is SGHRS, CDR2 YFSETQ. DNA of the CDR3: TGCGCCAGCAGCCAGGGACAGGGTGAAGCTTTCTTT. This sequence encodes CASSQGQGEAFF.

The rearrangement joins TRBV5-1 to TRBJ2-1; 8 positions match TRBD1. V gave up 0 bases and J gave up 5 bases; unmatched junction bases: 4. This CDR3 has 15 amino acids. Per germline, CDR1 SGHRS and CDR2 YFSETQ. The CDR3 spells CASSLVQGDNNEQFF. Here the CDR3 DNA reads TGCGCCAGCAGCTTGGTACAGGGGGACAACAATGAGCAGTTCTTC.

This clone was seen a few times. V is TRBV28 and J is TRBJ1-1, with unresolved D. The V and J ends lost 8 bases and 3 bases respectively, with 16 bases between them. The CDR3 runs to 14 residues. The germline V gene has CDR1 MDHEN and CDR2 SYDVKM. The CDR3 here is CASHLRARYTEAFF. DNA of the CDR3: TGTGCCAGCCATTTGAGGGCTAGGTACACTGAAGCTTTCTTT.

This sequence joins TRBV7-8 and TRBJ2-7; 9 bases fit TRBD2. The CDR3 loop spans 17 amino acids. Trimming took 3 bases from V and 0 from J; bases not matched to a gene: 9. The germline CDR1 and CDR2 sequences are SGHVS and FQNEAQ. The CDR3 spells CASSFPVREGSSYEQYF. The CDR3 bases are TGTGCCAGCAGCTTTCCCGTGCGGGAGGGAAGCTCCTACGAGCAGTACTTC. Full variable domain (outside the CDR3, taken from reference TRBV7-8 and TRBJ2-7): GAGVSQSPRYKVAKRGQDVALRCDPISGHVSLFWYQQALGQGPEFLTYFQNEAQLDKSGLPSDRFFAERPEGSVSTLKIQRTQQEDSAVYLCASSFPVREGSSYEQYFGPGTRLTVT.

The table lists this clone with a few counts. Additional DNA sequences in this sample encode the identical CDR3. The chain combines TRBV5-1 with TRBJ1-1, with D hard to call. Germline V gene lookup returns CDR1 SGHRS and CDR2 YFSETQ. V shed 0 bases and J shed 1 base, with 7 bases lying between them. This CDR3 is built from 14 residues. As DNA, the CDR3 is TGCGCCAGCAGCTTGGATCCGGGGAACACTGAAGCTTTCTTT. Translation: CASSLDPGNTEAFF.

J is TRBJ1-2 and V is TRBV18, with D perhaps matching TRBD1 (6 bases). Between the trimmed V and J ends, which lost 3 bases and 7 bases, there was a span of 12 bases. This CDR3 region has 13 residues. Per the germline V gene, CDR1 is KGHSH and CDR2 is LQKENI. CDR3 region: CASSPTRTAGYTF. The CDR3 DNA reads TGTGCCAGCTCACCCACCCGGACAGCTGGCTACACCTTC.

The CDR3 coding sequence is TGTGCCATCAGTGAGTCACTCGGTGGTGGCTACGAGCAGTACTTC. Its translation: CAISESLGGGYEQYF. This sequence joins TRBV10-3 and TRBJ2-7; D uncertain. Germline CDR1 ENHRY, CDR2 SYGVKD. CDR3 length: 15 amino acids. Trimming removed 0 bases at V and 3 bases at J, with 12 bases between.

The chain employs TRBV29-1 and TRBJ1-1; the D gene is possibly TRBD1 (5 bases). Germline V gene data show CDR1 as SQVTM and CDR2 as ANQGSEA. The CDR3 contains 14 residues. Trimming took off 7 bases at V and 0 bases at J, with 15 bases between the two ends. The CDR3 sequence is CSALQALMNTEAFF. The CDR3 region has the DNA TGCAGCGCCCTACAGGCCCTCATGAACACTGAAGCTTTCTTT.

The V and J genes are TRBV5-1 and TRBJ1-2; no reliable D call. V lost 0 bases, J lost 2 bases, and 8 bases lay in between. The CDR3 is made up of 14 amino acids. Germline values: CDR1 SGHRS, CDR2 YFSETQ. The chain's CDR3 is CASSLGHQNYGYTF. CDR3 coding DNA: TGCGCCAGCAGCTTGGGACACCAAAACTATGGCTACACCTTC.

The rearrangement links TRBV6-5 to TRBJ1-6; the match to TRBD1 covers 7 bases. The V segment lost 0 bases and the J segment 4 bases; nucleotides outside the gene matches: 0. Germline assignment: CDR1 MNHEY and CDR2 SVGAGI. This CDR3 has 15 amino acids. The CDR3 region has the DNA TGTGCCAGCAGTTACTCGGGACAGTATAATTCACCCCTCCACTTT. Protein product: CASSYSGQYNSPLHF.

This clone was observed a handful of times. V usage is TRBV5-4 and J usage is TRBJ2-2; 7 bases align to TRBD1. Germline CDR1 reads SGHNT; CDR2 reads YYREEE (reference sequence). V lost 4 bases to trimming and J lost 7 bases; unmatched junction nucleotides: 7. The CDR3 covers 14 residues. CDR3 DNA sequence: TGTGCCAGCAGCACCAGTGGACAGGTCGGGGAGCTGTTTTTT. The encoded protein is CASSTSGQVGELFF.

A note on this clone: In the same sample, other DNA sequences code for this CDR3. The J gene is TRBJ2-6, the V gene TRBV30; D is possibly TRBD1 (6 bases). V lost 1 base to trimming and J lost 1 base, with 8 bases between them. The CDR3 runs 15 residues. Germline V gene lookup returns CDR1 GTSNPN and CDR2 SVGIG (reference sequence). The DNA of the CDR3 is TGTGCCTGGAGTGGAGGGGGTTCTGGGGCCAACGTCCTGACTTTC. Protein sequence: CAWSGGGSGANVLTF.

The V gene is TRBV6-5, the J gene TRBJ1-5, with D maybe TRBD1 (5 bases). Germline loops: CDR1 MNHEY, CDR2 SVGAGI. The germline V and J ends were trimmed by 2 bases and 5 bases, with 13 bases remaining between them. The CDR3 loop spans 15 amino acids. The CDR3 region has the DNA TGTGCCAGCAGTTACGACAGTCGAATTGATCAGCCCCAGCATTTT. Translating gives CASSYDSRIDQPQHF.

The rearrangement uses TRBV19 and TRBJ2-1; 12 nucleotides match TRBD2. J gave up 8 bases and V 9 bases, and 14 bases lay outside the gene matches. This CDR3 region has 16 residues. Germline CDR1 LNHDA, CDR2 SQIVND (reference sequence). CDR3 sequence reads: CASVTTSGSSRDEQFF. The CDR3 DNA sequence: TGTGCCAGCGTAACGACTAGCGGGAGTAGTAGGGATGAGCAGTTCTTC.

The chain links TRBV4-2 to TRBJ1-1; D not resolved. Germline CDR1 reads LGHNA; CDR2 reads YNFKEQ. CDR3 length equals 15 residues. V gave up 0 bases and J gave up 1 base, with 9 bases separating them. The CDR3 loop reads CASSQDWLQNTEAFF. In DNA, the CDR3 is TGTGCCAGCAGCCAAGATTGGTTACAGAACACTGAAGCTTTCTTT.

V is TRBV5-6 and J is TRBJ2-7; 7 bases are a match to TRBD2. CDR1 SGHDT and CDR2 YYEEEE come from the germline V gene. V was clipped by 3 bases and J by 2 bases; unmatched bases: 11. This CDR3 has 16 amino acids. CDR3 sequence (DNA): TGTGCCAGCAGCTCCCAGACTAGCCGAGTCACCTACGAGCAGTACTTC. Protein: CASSSQTSRVTYEQYF.

The chain is built from TRBV5-4 and TRBJ2-7, with 8 bases fitting TRBD2. CDR3 size: 15 residues. Losses at the gene ends were 7 bases for V and 0 bases for J; bases not matched to a gene: 9. Germline loops: CDR1 SGHNT, CDR2 YYREEE (reference sequence). The CDR3 spells CASYGTSGFSYEQYF. The CDR3 DNA is TGTGCCAGCTATGGGACTAGTGGGTTCTCCTACGAGCAGTACTTC.

V and J are TRBV11-2 and TRBJ2-3; D remains unclear. The length of the CDR3 is 15 residues. The V end lost 11 bases, the J end lost 0 bases, and 18 bases lay between the germline ends. CDR1 and CDR2 (germline): SGHAT, FQNNGV. The CDR3 sequence is CACLDSRSSTDTQYF. Here the CDR3 DNA reads TGTGCCTGCCTAGATTCCCGTTCTAGCACAGATACGCAGTATTTT.

This clone has only a few counts. The chain uses TRBV4-2 and TRBJ1-5; 12 nucleotides match TRBD1. After removal of 4 bases from V and 5 bases from J, the junction contained 3 bases not matched to a gene. The CDR3 is made up of 15 amino acids. Germline V gene data show CDR1 as LGHNA and CDR2 as YNFKEQ. CDR3 residues: CASSRGTGGYQPQHF. The CDR3 coding sequence is TGTGCCAGCAGCCGCGGGACAGGGGGCTATCAGCCCCAGCATTTT.

V and J are TRBV7-9 and TRBJ2-2; maybe TRBD2 (5 bases). V lost 5 bases to trimming and J lost 5 bases, with 18 bases between them. Per the germline V gene, CDR1 is SEHNR and CDR2 is FQNEAQ (reference sequence). The CDR3 covers 16 residues. For the CDR3, the DNA is TGTGCCAGCAGCAAATATCCCCAGGAGGAAACCGGGGAGCTGTTTTTT. It is translated as CASSKYPQEETGELFF.

This clone was seen a single time. The chain is built from TRBV30 and TRBJ2-3; 7 nucleotides line up with TRBD2. The CDR3 runs 15 residues. Germline V gene sequence: CDR1 GTSNPN, CDR2 SVGIG (reference sequence). The V gene end was trimmed by 2 bases and the J gene end by 1 base; junction bases not matched to a gene: 6. The CDR3 here is CAWSRAAGGTDTQYF. The CDR3 nucleotides read TGTGCCTGGAGTCGGGCGGCGGGGGGCACAGATACGCAGTATTTT. Full variable domain (remainder filled in from reference TRBV30 and TRBJ2-3): SQTIHQWPATLVQPVGSPLSLECTVEGTSNPNLYWYRQAAGRGLQLLFYSVGIGQISSEVPQNLSASRPQDRQFILSSKKLLLSDSGFYLCAWSRAAGGTDTQYFGPGTRLTVL.

This sequence joins TRBV19 and TRBJ2-3, with 9 bases identical to TRBD2. This CDR3 is 16 amino acids long. In germline, CDR1 is LNHDA, CDR2 SQIVND (reference sequence). The ends lost 5 bases at V and 3 bases at J; junction bases unmatched: 9. The CDR3 protein is CASSPTSGPATDTQYF. CDR3 DNA: TGTGCCAGTAGTCCAACTAGCGGGCCCGCAACAGATACGCAGTATTTT.

The V gene is TRBV5-1, the J gene TRBJ1-1; tentatively, D is TRBD1 (6 bases). V was shortened by 0 bases and J by 3 bases, with 15 bases between the two germline ends. The germline V gene has CDR1 SGHRS and CDR2 YFSETQ. There are 16 residues in the CDR3. CDR3 sequence (DNA): TGCGCCAGCAGCTTGGTCCCGGGGGGCGCATACACTGAAGCTTTCTTT. Translation: CASSLVPGGAYTEAFF.

This chain joins TRBV27 and TRBJ2-1; D uncertain. V was pared by 6 bases and J by 3 bases, with 15 bases between. Germline lookup yields CDR1 MNHEY and CDR2 SMNVEV (reference sequence). The CDR3 runs to 15 residues. The CDR3 DNA follows: TGTGCCAGCAGCCCAATAGCCCCCTTCTACAATGAGCAGTTCTTC. Its protein is CASSPIAPFYNEQFF.

V usage is TRBV4-2 and J usage is TRBJ2-6, with D possibly being TRBD2 (5 bases). The CDR3 is 17 residues long. The V gene lost 0 bases and the J gene lost 3 bases, with 12 bases spanning the gap. Per germline, CDR1 LGHNA and CDR2 YNFKEQ. The chain's CDR3 is CASSQDEGGFGANVLTF. CDR3 bases: TGTGCCAGCAGCCAAGATGAGGGCGGGTTTGGGGCCAACGTCCTGACTTTC.